The 25 T cell receptor beta chains listed next were all sequenced from one sample in a study of shared clonotypes between healthy human individuals. Produced via immunoSEQ multiplex PCR; TCRdb's table is partial and in-frame only. Of about 100,000 clones listed, around 68% are singletons. The sample was memory CD8+ T cells sorted from blood. Noted subset: CD45RO+ cells pooled with CCR7-negative TemRA cells. The receptors stem from a woman aged 30 to 39 in good health.

J is TRBJ2-1 and V is TRBV4-2, with 8 bases lining up with TRBD2. The V segment lost 4 bases and the J segment 6 bases; nucleotides outside the gene matches: 17. This CDR3 spans 18 amino acids. Per the germline V gene, CDR1 is LGHNA and CDR2 is YNFKEQ. The CDR3 DNA follows: TGTGCCAGCAGCCCCGGGCTAGCGGGTAGACTCCACTCCAATGAGCAGTTCTTC. Amino acids: CASSPGLAGRLHSNEQFF.

This chain connects TRBV28 to TRBJ2-3; D gene ambiguous. CDR1 and CDR2 from the germline V gene are MDHEN and SYDVKM. V lost 1 base, J lost 1 base, and 21 bases lay in between. CDR3 length equals 19 residues. CDR3 nucleotides: TGTGCCAGCAGTTTATATCGGGTAGGGATAGCCTATCGCACAGATACGCAGTATTTT. Amino acid sequence: CASSLYRVGIAYRTDTQYF.

The sample holds a few counts of this clone. The CDR3 is CASSTSPGTVYGYTF. CDR3 coding DNA: TGTGCCAGCAGTACCTCCCCTGGGACAGTCTATGGCTACACCTTC. V usage is TRBV27 and J usage is TRBJ1-2; 7 nucleotides agree with TRBD1. This CDR3 spans 15 amino acids. Germline values: CDR1 MNHEY, CDR2 SMNVEV (reference sequence). The trim removed 5 bases at V and 4 bases at J, leaving 10 bases unmatched.

This clone was detected only a few times. This sample includes further DNA sequences coding for the same CDR3. CDR3 nucleotide sequence: TGTGCCAGCAGCGTGGGGGGCACGACAGATACGCAGTATTTT. Translated, it gives CASSVGGTTDTQYF. The chain employs TRBV9 and TRBJ2-3; D possibly uses TRBD1 or TRBD2 (6 bases each). Germline V lookup: CDR1 SGDLS, CDR2 YYNGEE. V was shortened by 2 bases and J by 3 bases, with 10 bases between the two germline ends. The CDR3 is 14 residues long.

This chain uses TRBV2 with TRBJ2-7; D gene uncertain. V shed 2 bases and J shed 2 bases, with 10 bases lying between them. Germline lookup yields CDR1 SNHLY and CDR2 FYNNEI. The CDR3 covers 14 residues. CDR3 amino acids: CASSERVTAYEQYF. The CDR3 DNA sequence: TGTGCCAGCAGTGAAAGAGTCACAGCCTACGAGCAGTACTTC.

The chain employs TRBV19 and TRBJ2-7; TRBD2 matches at 8 bases. CDR1 LNHDA and CDR2 SQIVND come from the germline V gene (reference sequence). V lost 3 bases, J lost 7 bases, and 8 bases stayed unmatched. This CDR3 is built from 14 residues. CDR3 bases: TGTGCCAGTAGTATGGTAGCGGGAAGAAAAGAGCAGTACTTC. Its protein is CASSMVAGRKEQYF. Full variable domain (missing parts from reference TRBV19 and TRBJ2-7): DGGITQSPKYLFRKEGQNVTLSCEQNLNHDAMYWYRQDPGQGLRLIYYSQIVNDFQKGDIAEGYSVSREKKESFPLTVTSAQKNPTAFYLCASSMVAGRKEQYFGPGTRLTVT.

V gene TRBV27 combines with J gene TRBJ1-5; the D gene is possibly TRBD1 (6 bases). The CDR3 is made up of 17 amino acids. Looked up from germline, CDR1 is MNHEY and CDR2 is SMNVEV (reference sequence). Trimming removed 5 bases at V and 1 base at J, with 18 bases between. CDR3 residues: CASSTLDRIRSNQPQHF. For the CDR3, the DNA is TGTGCCAGCAGTACCCTAGACAGGATACGGAGCAATCAGCCCCAGCATTTT.

The gene calls are TRBV4-2 and TRBJ1-1; D not certain. V was pared by 5 bases and J by 2 bases, with 12 bases between. This CDR3 has 14 amino acids. The V gene's germline CDR1 is LGHNA and CDR2 YNFKEQ. In DNA form, the CDR3 reads TGTGCCAGCAGCACACAGAGCGTTAACACTGAAGCTTTCTTT. Translation: CASSTQSVNTEAFF.

The chain recombines TRBV4-1 with TRBJ2-7; TRBD1 might be the D (6 bases). The V end lost 4 bases, the J end lost 3 bases, and 19 bases lay between the germline ends. The CDR3 loop spans 16 amino acids. Germline V CDR1 and CDR2: MGHRA, YSYEKL. As DNA, the CDR3 is TGCGCCAGCAGCCCACCGACCCAGGGGAACTTCTACGAGCAGTACTTC. Residues: CASSPPTQGNFYEQYF.

The chain combines TRBV19 with TRBJ2-5, with 8 nucleotides matching TRBD2. Matching the DNA end better, TRBJ2-7 makes the J call doubtful. The CDR3 totals 14 residues. The germline V gene has CDR1 LNHDA and CDR2 SQIVND (reference sequence). CDR3 sequence (DNA): TGTGCCAGTAGTATTGGTGGTAGCGGGAACGAGCAGTACTTC. This encodes CASSIGGSGNEQYF.

The gene calls are TRBV28 and TRBJ2-7, with D perhaps TRBD1 (5 bases). CDR3 length equals 12 residues. Germline CDR1 reads MDHEN; CDR2 reads SYDVKM. V was pared by 3 bases and J by 7 bases, with 10 bases between. The CDR3 sequence: CASSFAAGEQYF. The CDR3, as DNA: TGTGCCAGCAGTTTCGCGGCAGGGGAGCAGTACTTC.

The gene calls are TRBV5-4 and TRBJ2-3, with 8 bases matching TRBD1. This CDR3 has 14 residues. The V segment lost 4 bases and the J segment 4 bases; nucleotides outside the gene matches: 5. The germline V gene has CDR1 SGHNT and CDR2 YYREEE (reference sequence). CDR3 loop: CASSLDRAPDTQYF. For the CDR3, the DNA is TGTGCCAGCAGCCTGGACAGGGCCCCAGATACGCAGTATTTT.

This clone has only a few counts. The CDR3, as DNA: TGTGCCAGCAGCCAAGGGGACAGTGACCTTGGTAAACTGTTTTTT. This sequence encodes CASSQGDSDLGKLFF. This sequence joins TRBV4-2 and TRBJ1-4; 7 bases agree with TRBD1. CDR3 length: 15 amino acids. Per germline, CDR1 LGHNA and CDR2 YNFKEQ. The V segment lost 1 base and the J segment 11 bases; nucleotides outside the gene matches: 10.

The rearrangement links TRBV10-3 to TRBJ2-7; D call uncertain. The V end lost 5 bases, the J end lost 0 bases, and 8 bases lay between the germline ends. The germline gives CDR1 ENHRY, CDR2 SYGVKD. This CDR3 is 13 amino acids long. This CDR3 reads CAISSDGSYEQYF. Written as DNA, the CDR3 is TGTGCCATCAGTTCGGACGGCTCCTACGAGCAGTACTTC.

This chain links TRBV7-8 with TRBJ2-5, with 7 bases lining up with TRBD1. The end of the DNA is better explained by TRBJ2-7, so the J call may be wrong. This CDR3 has 15 residues. Germline V CDR1 and CDR2: SGHVS, FQNEAQ. The CDR3 DNA follows: TGTGCCAGCAGCTTACCCGGGACAGAGACCTACGAGCAGTACTTC. Protein sequence: CASSLPGTETYEQYF.

The rearrangement uses TRBV9 and TRBJ1-1, with D possibly TRBD1 on 5 matching bases. CDR3 length: 13 residues. Trimming cost V 4 bases and J 8 bases, with 15 bases left between them. CDR1 is SGDLS and CDR2 is YYNGEE in the germline V gene. CDR3 coding DNA: TGTGCCAGCAGCACTACGGGGCAGTCCGAAGCTTTCTTT. This gives the protein CASSTTGQSEAFF.

About this clone: The sample holds other DNA sequences that translate to the same CDR3. The chain uses TRBV18 and TRBJ2-1, with 7 bases aligning to TRBD2. Germline V gene sequence: CDR1 KGHSH, CDR2 LQKENI. J lost 0 bases, V lost 4 bases, and 6 bases had no gene match. The CDR3 is 16 residues long. The CDR3 DNA is TGTGCCAGCTCACTGCTAGCGGAGAGCTCCTACAATGAGCAGTTCTTC. Protein sequence: CASSLLAESSYNEQFF.

This clone occurred once. J is TRBJ1-1 and V is TRBV6-6; TRBD1 is a possible D gene (6 bases). The CDR3 is made up of 15 amino acids. Looked up from germline, CDR1 is MNHNY and CDR2 is SVGAGI (reference sequence). The ends were cut back, 5 bases at V and 6 bases at J, with 19 bases in the middle. The CDR3 protein is CASSPLGGGRAEAFF. CDR3 DNA: TGTGCCAGCAGTCCCCTCGGAGGGGGACGCGCTGAAGCTTTCTTT.

J is TRBJ1-1 and V is TRBV28, with TRBD1 identical over 8 bases. This CDR3 has 15 amino acids. Germline V CDR1 and CDR2: MDHEN, SYDVKM. The junction had 8 bases not matched to a gene; V was cut back by 4 bases and J by 4 bases. The CDR3 nucleotides are TGTGCCAGCAGTTCACCGGGACAGGCCCGCACTGAAGCTTTCTTT. This codes for CASSSPGQARTEAFF.

This rearrangement joins TRBV2 to TRBJ1-4, with TRBD1 identical over 7 bases. This CDR3 spans 12 amino acids. With 7 bases clipped from V and 8 bases from J, the junction kept 4 bases outside the gene matches. Germline CDR1 is SNHLY and CDR2 is FYNNEI. CDR3 residues: CASTRGQEKLFF. The CDR3 DNA reads as TGTGCCAGCACGAGGGGACAGGAAAAACTGTTTTTT.

In regard to this clone: The junction does not match germline at one end; this may be a read error. The J gene is TRBJ2-7, the V gene TRBV4-2; D is unresolved. Germline CDR1 and CDR2: LGHNA and YNFKEQ. There are 12 residues in the CDR3. For the CDR3, the DNA is TGTGCCAGCAGCCAAGATCACAGCCTATTGGACTTC. Its protein is CASSQDHSLLDF.

This clone has just one count. V is TRBV6-6 and J is TRBJ1-1; D perhaps matches TRBD1 (6 bases). CDR1 and CDR2 (germline): MNHNY, SVGAGI (reference sequence). The CDR3 is made up of 16 amino acids. The V end was cut by 7 bases, the J end by 5 bases, with 23 bases between. CDR3 in DNA: TGTGCCAGCATAGCAGGGGCAGGGCAGAGTCTAACTGAAGCTTTCTTT. Its protein is CASIAGAGQSLTEAFF.

The chain recombines TRBV30 with TRBJ1-3; 7 nucleotides agree with TRBD1. The CDR3 runs to 14 residues. CDR1 GTSNPN and CDR2 SVGIG come from the germline V gene (reference sequence). J gave up 3 bases and V 0 bases, and 2 bases lay outside the gene matches. CDR3 nucleotide sequence: TGTGCCTGGAGTGTAGGGGGCGGTGGAAACACCATATATTTT. Residues: CAWSVGGGGNTIYF.

This clone was recorded a few times. The chain links TRBV2 to TRBJ1-5; D remains unclear. The CDR3 is made up of 14 amino acids. Germline V gene sequence: CDR1 SNHLY, CDR2 FYNNEI. Deletions cut 5 bases from V and 4 bases from J, with 12 bases between. CDR3 DNA sequence: TGTGCCAGCAGTCCTGGGGTAGGGAATCAGCCCCAGCATTTT. Protein: CASSPGVGNQPQHF.

Concerning this clone: Because the CDR3's place on the DNA is in doubt, the DNA is left out and the CDR3 is given as listed by TCRdb. This chain uses TRBV12-2 with TRBJ1-1; the table's D gene call, TRBD1, was not cross checked with the DNA. TRBV12-2 is a recognized pseudogene. The CDR3 is 16 amino acids in total, end residues counted. The CDR3 sequence: CASRLVGQGSRTEAFF.